The 20 T cell receptor beta chains reported below all come from one sample, sequenced in a study of blood T cells in healthy people across ages. Through a sample-barcoded 5' primer and a J-beta primer mix, a second PCR was run for roughly 6 to 12 cycles. TCRdb re-called the 5' RACE reads with MiXCR, one entry per CDR3 protein. The table has approximately 1.5 million distinct CDR3 sequences, roughly two fifths seen once. Sequencing was carried out using blood. These receptors were collected from a woman between 18 and 29 years old in good health.

The genes are TRBV5-1 and TRBJ2-1; 9 nucleotides align to TRBD2. The V and J ends lost 4 bases and 3 bases, in that order; junction bases with no gene match: 11. CDR3 size: 17 residues. Germline loops: CDR1 SGHRS, CDR2 YFSETQ. The CDR3 spells CASSPWGLALGYNEQFF. DNA of the CDR3: TGCGCCAGCAGCCCGTGGGGACTAGCTTTGGGCTACAATGAGCAGTTCTTC.

The chain uses TRBV20-1 and TRBJ1-4, with a weak D call TRBD1 (5 bases). Germline V gene sequence: CDR1 DFQATT, CDR2 SNEGSKA (reference sequence). The CDR3 runs 15 residues. V was pared by 3 bases and J by 7 bases, with 18 bases between. CDR3: CSASPNSGQGEKLFF. The DNA of the CDR3 is TGCAGTGCTAGTCCCAACTCGGGGCAAGGTGAAAAACTGTTTTTT.

On this clonotype: A much larger clone sits a single nucleotide away, making a read error possible. This rearrangement joins TRBV6-5 to TRBJ2-5, with D uncertain. Trimming left V 6 bases short and J 7 bases short, with 15 bases between. Germline V gene lookup returns CDR1 MNHEY and CDR2 SVGAGI. This CDR3 is 13 amino acids long. The CDR3 DNA reads TGTGCCAGCAGCCCTAGAGTGTCCAGGACCCAGTACTTC. Protein product: CASSPRVSRTQYF.

About this clonotype: Mismatch with germline at one junction end may stem from a read error. The chain couples TRBV27 to TRBJ2-1; 13 bases fit TRBD2. CDR3 size: 19 residues. Germline assignment: CDR1 MNHEY and CDR2 SMNVEV (reference sequence). The CDR3 nucleotides are TGTGCCAGCAGTTCGGGGGGACTAGCGGGATTAAGCTCCTACAATGGGCAGTTCTTC. It specifies CASSSGGLAGLSSYNGQFF.

The V gene is TRBV15, the J gene TRBJ2-1; TRBD1 matches 7 bases. The germline CDR1 and CDR2 sequences are LNHNV and YYDKDF (reference sequence). After removal of 6 bases from V and 7 bases from J, the junction contained 6 bases not matched to a gene. The CDR3 runs 13 residues. The CDR3 is CATRRDRGNEQFF. The CDR3 DNA reads TGTGCCACCAGAAGGGACAGAGGGAATGAGCAGTTCTTC.

The rearrangement uses TRBV7-9 and TRBJ2-3; D ambiguous. Germline V gene lookup returns CDR1 SEHNR and CDR2 FQNEAQ (reference sequence). This CDR3 comprises 16 residues. Trimming pared 0 bases from V and 5 bases from J, leaving 15 bases between. The CDR3 DNA follows: TGTGCCAGCAGCTTAGCGGCCTCCCCACCGGTAGATACGCAGTATTTT. It specifies CASSLAASPPVDTQYF.

This clonotype was seen more than once but under ten times. The chain recombines TRBV29-1 with TRBJ2-3, with TRBD1 matching 8 bases. V gave up 4 bases and J gave up 4 bases; unmatched junction bases: 7. The CDR3 loop spans 14 amino acids. Germline CDR1 reads SQVTM; CDR2 reads ANQGSEA. CDR3 DNA: TGCAGCGTTGCGGGGACAGGCAGCCCAGATACGCAGTATTTT. This sequence encodes CSVAGTGSPDTQYF.

The gene calls are TRBV11-2 and TRBJ1-1; 8 bases map to TRBD1. This CDR3 is 15 amino acids long. The V gene's germline CDR1 is SGHAT and CDR2 FQNNGV. The V and J ends lost 6 bases and 7 bases, in that order; junction bases with no gene match: 13. CDR3 in DNA: TGTGCCAGCAGAGGAACCCCAGGGGGCAAGGGTGAAGCTTTCTTT. Protein sequence: CASRGTPGGKGEAFF.

The CDR3 sequence: CASTFLKGDVTDTQYF. Written as DNA, the CDR3 is TGTGCCAGCACCTTTCTAAAAGGCGATGTGACAGATACGCAGTATTTT. The rearrangement links TRBV27 to TRBJ2-3; unclear D gene. The germline V gene encodes CDR1 MNHEY and CDR2 SMNVEV (reference sequence). Trimming cost V 7 bases and J 3 bases, with 20 bases left between them. This CDR3 has 16 residues.

Only a few counts were recorded for this clonotype. V is TRBV29-1 and J is TRBJ1-1; no definite D call. Per germline, CDR1 SQVTM and CDR2 ANQGSEA. Trimming took 7 bases from V and 3 from J, leaving 12 bases between them. This CDR3 is built from 12 residues. The CDR3 DNA reads TGCAGCGCCGGCCATGGCGACACTGAAGCTTTCTTT. Translation gives CSAGHGDTEAFF.

A few counts support this clonotype. The chain uses TRBV7-3 and TRBJ2-7; 12 bases agree with TRBD2. The length of the CDR3 is 18 residues. J was trimmed by 3 bases and V by 1 base; bases with no gene match: 10. Germline V lookup: CDR1 SGHTA, CDR2 FQGTGA. CDR3 nucleotides: TGTGCCAGCAGCTTAATGCCCCTGACTAGCGGGGGAAACTACGAGCAGTACTTC. It yields the protein CASSLMPLTSGGNYEQYF.

V and J are TRBV29-1 and TRBJ2-1, with 10 nucleotides matching TRBD2. Germline V CDR1 and CDR2: SQVTM, ANQGSEA. Losses at the gene ends were 4 bases for V and 8 bases for J; bases not matched to a gene: 8. The CDR3 is 14 residues long. CDR3 sequence reads: CSVVFLAGAYEQFF. The CDR3 region has the DNA TGCAGCGTTGTGTTCCTAGCGGGAGCATATGAGCAGTTCTTC.

This sequence joins TRBV7-3 and TRBJ2-3; TRBD2 aligns across 8 bases. Trimming cost V 2 bases and J 2 bases; bases outside gene matches: 12. Germline CDR1 reads SGHTA; CDR2 reads FQGTGA. The length of the CDR3 is 18 residues. The CDR3 reads CASSLGPAGVGITDTQYF. Here the CDR3 DNA reads TGTGCCAGCAGCTTAGGGCCAGCGGGAGTAGGGATCACAGATACGCAGTATTTT.

This clonotype was counted between two and nine times. This chain joins TRBV20-1 and TRBJ2-3; D remains ambiguous. The germline gives CDR1 DFQATT, CDR2 SNEGSKA (reference sequence). V lost 0 bases to trimming and J lost 14 bases, with 12 bases between them. The CDR3 is made up of 11 amino acids. The CDR3 DNA follows: TGCAGTGCTAGAGATTCCCCCTTATGGTATTTT. Its translation: CSARDSPLWYF.

This clonotype was found once. V gene TRBV25-1 combines with J gene TRBJ1-1, with D tentatively TRBD1 (6 bases). The V end was cut by 4 bases, the J end by 1 base, with 13 bases between. Germline CDR1 and CDR2: MGHDK and SYGVNS. The CDR3 spans 15 residues. CDR3 in DNA: TGTGCCAGCAGTGGATTATCAGGGGAGAACACTGAAGCTTTCTTT. It is translated as CASSGLSGENTEAFF.

A note on this clonotype: One end of the junction does not line up with germline, which may come from a read error. The rearrangement uses TRBV7-2 and TRBJ2-2; D gene uncertain. CDR3 length equals 19 residues. CDR1 and CDR2 (germline): SGHTA, FQGNSA. The CDR3 nucleotides are TGTGCCGGCAGCTTAGGTACATGGAAGAGCCGATCGAACACCGGGGAGCTGTTTTTT. Amino acids: CAGSLGTWKSRSNTGELFF.

V usage is TRBV20-1 and J usage is TRBJ2-7; 10 bases are shared with TRBD1. V lost 5 bases and J lost 6; bases outside the gene matches: 10. This CDR3 is 14 amino acids long. The V gene's germline CDR1 is DFQATT and CDR2 SNEGSKA (reference sequence). The DNA for the CDR3 is TGCAGTGCTTCAATGGCGACAGGGGGCTCCGAGCAGTACTTC. Protein sequence: CSASMATGGSEQYF.

The chain joins TRBV7-9 to TRBJ2-1; perhaps D is TRBD1 or TRBD2 (6 bases each). The CDR3 consists of 16 residues. Trimming pared 5 bases from V and 2 bases from J, leaving 16 bases between. The germline CDR1 and CDR2 sequences are SEHNR and FQNEAQ (reference sequence). CDR3 nucleotide sequence: TGTGCCAGCAGCAGGACCTTAGGGGGGACCTACAATGAGCAGTTCTTC. Protein sequence: CASSRTLGGTYNEQFF. The entire variable domain, with the rest obtained from reference TRBV7-9 and TRBJ2-1, is as follows: DTGVSQNPRHKITKRGQNVTFRCDPISEHNRLYWYRQTLGQGPEFLTYFQNEAQLEKSRLLSDRFSAERPKGSFSTLEIQRTEQGDSAMYLCASSRTLGGTYNEQFFGPGTRLTVL.

The chain links TRBV6-5 to TRBJ1-2; perhaps TRBD1 as D (5 bases). The CDR3 has 17 amino acids. The V gene lost 2 bases and the J gene lost 4 bases, with 20 bases spanning the gap. Germline V gene sequence: CDR1 MNHEY, CDR2 SVGAGI. Here the CDR3 reads CASSYRGAGRLGYGYTF. CDR3 bases: TGTGCCAGCAGTTACAGGGGCGCAGGGCGCTTAGGCTATGGCTACACCTTC.

In this sample, this clonotype turned up a few times. The V and J genes are TRBV7-2 and TRBJ2-1, with D perhaps matching TRBD1 (5 bases). This CDR3 region has 17 residues. The germline V and J ends were trimmed by 0 bases and 0 bases, with 12 bases remaining between them. Germline V gene lookup returns CDR1 SGHTA and CDR2 FQGNSA. The CDR3 region is CASSLALDRGSYNEQFF. The CDR3 DNA follows: TGTGCCAGCAGCTTAGCGCTGGATAGGGGCTCCTACAATGAGCAGTTCTTC.